The rows below give T cell receptor beta chains drawn from one sample of a study of a mutant IDH1 vaccine in newly diagnosed glioma. TCRdb's table, derived via immunoSEQ multiplex PCR, lists solely in-frame clones and lacks some. The repertoire holds about 36,000 clones, with about four fifths as singletons. Their antigens are not known. Here the sequenced sample was peripheral blood mononuclear cells (PBMCs), taken from a glioma patient whose treatment included an IDH1 peptide vaccine. All receptors come from a woman between 25 and 40 years old with glioma. Some clones in this sample may be carry-over from other donors' samples. Each CDR3 is given with its conserved first and last residue. A D gene is named only where the DNA matches it firmly. Size is omitted from some rows. Given values are once, few, many or a class for expanded clones.

d_call,j_call,clone_size,v_call,cdr3_aa,cdr3_nt
NA,TRBJ1-5,NA,TRBV7-3,CASSLGPNQPQHF,TGTGCCAGCAGCTTAGGCCCCAATCAGCCCCAGCATTTT
NA,TRBJ2-5,NA,TRBV9,CASSVDGWVQETQYF,TGTGCCAGCAGCGTAGATGGGTGGGTCCAAGAGACCCAGTACTTC
NA,TRBJ1-4,NA,TRBV30,CAWLPLGATNEKLFF,TGTGCCTGGCTTCCTCTTGGGGCAACTAATGAAAAACTGTTTTTT
NA,TRBJ1-1,few,TRBV30,CAWSAGRNTEAFF,TGTGCCTGGTCGGCAGGGCGGAACACTGAAGCTTTCTTT
TRBD2,TRBJ2-1,NA,TRBV10-3,CAIRTSRVF,TGTGCCATCAGGACTAGCCGGGTCTTC
NA,TRBJ2-6,NA,TRBV7-9,CASSPGFGTGANVLTF,TGTGCCAGCAGCCCGGGATTTGGGACCGGGGCCAACGTCCTGACTTTC
NA,TRBJ2-7,NA,TRBV7-9,CASSPKVGGIQTYEQYF,TGTGCCAGCAGCCCAAAGGTAGGCGGGATCCAGACTTACGAGCAGTACTTC
NA,TRBJ1-2,NA,TRBV5-1,CASSLVRADGYTF,TGCGCCAGCAGCTTGGTCAGGGCCGATGGCTACACCTTC
NA,TRBJ2-7,NA,TRBV10-3,CANVRWRRPGEQYF,TGTGCCAACGTCCGATGGAGGCGGCCAGGGGAGCAGTACTTC
NA,TRBJ2-3,NA,TRBV7-9,CASQVRDTQYF,TGTGCCAGCCAAGTTCGGGATACGCAGTATTTT
NA,TRBJ2-7,NA,TRBV7-9,CASSPTHGGPEGSYEQYF,TGTGCCAGCAGCCCCACCCACGGGGGGCCTGAGGGGTCCTACGAGCAGTACTTC
NA,TRBJ2-2,NA,TRBV5-1,CASSLYITGELFF,TGCGCCAGCAGCTTGTACATCACCGGGGAGCTGTTTTTT
NA,TRBJ2-7,NA,TRBV10-2,CASSESGLDPYEQYF,TGCGCCAGCAGTGAGTCAGGGCTAGATCCCTACGAGCAGTACTTC
TRBD1,TRBJ2-5,NA,TRBV19,CASRDRASETQYF,TGTGCCAGTCGGGACAGGGCCTCAGAGACCCAGTACTTC
TRBD1,TRBJ2-7,NA,TRBV30,CALDRQGDYEQYF,TGTGCCTTGGACCGTCAGGGGGACTACGAGCAGTACTTC